The rows below give T cell receptor beta chains drawn from one sample of a study of blood T cell repertoires in COVID-19. The repertoire was sequenced with immunoSEQ multiplex PCR; TCRdb's copy has only in-frame clones and lacks some. Among about 270,000 clones listed, under 90% were seen once. The specimen was peripheral blood. These receptors were obtained from a man aged 45 to 65 with acute or convalescent COVID-19. The CDR3 runs from the conserved cysteine through the conserved F or W. The order of the fields is V gene, J gene, D gene, clone size, CDR3 DNA, CDR3 protein. A D gene is named only where the DNA matches it firmly. Expanded clones get a size class; other rows say once, few or many, or leave the size out.

V gene: TRBV28; J gene: TRBJ1-5; D gene: .; clone size: .; CDR3 DNA: TGTGCCAGCAAGGGGTGGGAGGGGGATCAGCCCCAGCATTTT; CDR3 protein: CASKGWEGDQPQHF
V gene: TRBV7-9; J gene: TRBJ2-1; D gene: TRBD1; clone size: .; CDR3 DNA: TGTGCCAGCAGCTTAGGACAGGGGCGCTACAATGAGCAGTTCTTC; CDR3 protein: CASSLGQGRYNEQFF
V gene: TRBV12-5; J gene: TRBJ2-2; D gene: TRBD1; clone size: .; CDR3 DNA: TGTGCTAGTGGTTTGGGATCCGGGACAGGGTATGTCGGGGAGCTGTTTTTT; CDR3 protein: CASGLGSGTGYVGELFF
V gene: TRBV6-1; J gene: TRBJ1-6; D gene: TRBD1; clone size: .; CDR3 DNA: TGTGCCAGCAGGGGACAGGGGAATTCACCCCTCCACTTT; CDR3 protein: CASRGQGNSPLHF
V gene: TRBV7-9; J gene: TRBJ2-3; D gene: .; clone size: .; CDR3 DNA: TGTGCCAGCACCTTAGGCGGTAGCACAGATACGCAGTATTTT; CDR3 protein: CASTLGGSTDTQYF
V gene: TRBV7-2; J gene: TRBJ2-7; D gene: .; clone size: .; CDR3 DNA: TGTGCCAGCAGCTCTGGGTATGGGGCCCCCCAATCCTACGAGCAGTACTTC; CDR3 protein: CASSSGYGAPQSYEQYF
V gene: TRBV19; J gene: TRBJ2-5; D gene: .; clone size: .; CDR3 DNA: TGTGCCAGTAGTATCCGCGATCAAGAGACCCAGTACTTC; CDR3 protein: CASSIRDQETQYF
V gene: TRBV5-6; J gene: TRBJ2-1; D gene: .; clone size: .; CDR3 DNA: TGTGCCAGCAGCTTGGTGGGGGCATCCTACAATGAGCAGTTCTTC; CDR3 protein: CASSLVGASYNEQFF
V gene: TRBV6-5; J gene: TRBJ1-2; D gene: TRBD1; clone size: .; CDR3 DNA: TGTGCCAGCAGAGTGGACAGGGAGGAAAACTATGGCTACACCTTC; CDR3 protein: CASRVDREENYGYTF
V gene: TRBV19; J gene: TRBJ1-2; D gene: .; clone size: .; CDR3 DNA: TGTGCCAGTACTCCGGGTAGCTATGGCTACACCTTC; CDR3 protein: CASTPGSYGYTF
V gene: TRBV11-1; J gene: TRBJ2-7; D gene: TRBD1; clone size: many; CDR3 DNA: TGTGCCAGCAGCACGGGACAGGGGAACGAGCAGTACTTC; CDR3 protein: CASSTGQGNEQYF
V gene: TRBV7-8; J gene: TRBJ1-5; D gene: TRBD1; clone size: few; CDR3 DNA: TGTGCCAGCAGCTTAAGGGACAGACTCAATCAGCCCCAGCATTTT; CDR3 protein: CASSLRDRLNQPQHF
V gene: TRBV3-1/TRBV3-2; J gene: TRBJ2-7; D gene: TRBD1; clone size: once; CDR3 DNA: TGTGCCAGCAGCCAAGCAGGGGGCGGCTACGAGCAGTACTTC; CDR3 protein: CASSQAGGGYEQYF
V gene: TRBV19; J gene: TRBJ2-1; D gene: .; clone size: .; CDR3 DNA: TGTGCCAGTAATGCGGGGAGACAAGTATACAATGAGCAGTTCTTC; CDR3 protein: CASNAGRQVYNEQFF
V gene: TRBV5-1; J gene: TRBJ1-5; D gene: .; clone size: .; CDR3 DNA: TGCGCCAGCAGCGCAGGGACGGACAGCCAGCCCCAGCATTTT; CDR3 protein: CASSAGTDSQPQHF
V gene: TRBV18; J gene: TRBJ1-5; D gene: TRBD1; clone size: .; CDR3 DNA: TGTGCCAGCTCGGCCGGGGACAGGGGAGTCCGTCAGCCCCAGCATTTT; CDR3 protein: CASSAGDRGVRQPQHF
V gene: TRBV4-2; J gene: TRBJ1-5; D gene: .; clone size: once; CDR3 DNA: TGTGCCAGCAGCCAAGATTACAGGATTCAGCCCCAGCATTTT; CDR3 protein: CASSQDYRIQPQHF
V gene: TRBV6-5; J gene: TRBJ1-5; D gene: .; clone size: .; CDR3 DNA: TGTGCCGTCGGGGGTCAGCCCCAGCATTTT; CDR3 protein: CAVGGQPQHF